Listed here are 32 T cell receptor beta chains from one sample, sequenced in a study of patients and donors after allogeneic stem cell transplantation. MiXCR was run by TCRdb on the RT-PCR reads, yielding one entry per CDR3 protein. Of about 89,000 distinct CDR3 sequences in the sample, around 49% were seen once. The sample comprised blood, either unsorted or a sorted T cell fraction (not recorded which). The receptors were sampled from a human donor who was either an allogeneic HSCT recipient or a stem cell or donor lymphocyte infusion donor (not recorded which). It is not recorded whose cells these are; they may come from a transplant donor.

This clonotype was detected a few times. The chain recombines TRBV20-1 with TRBJ1-2; weak D call: TRBD1 (6 bases). CDR3 length equals 12 residues. Germline loops: CDR1 DFQATT, CDR2 SNEGSKA (reference sequence). The V end was cut by 6 bases, the J end by 6 bases, with 14 bases between. CDR3 in amino acids: CSAQNRVDGYTF. CDR3 DNA: TGCAGTGCCCAGAACAGGGTGGATGGCTACACCTTC.

V is TRBV29-1 and J is TRBJ1-6, with 7 bases that match TRBD1. CDR3 length: 15 amino acids. V gave up 5 bases and J gave up 3 bases; unmatched junction bases: 7. CDR1 is SQVTM, CDR2 ANQGSEA, per germline. The CDR3 DNA is TGCAGCGTTAAAATTGGGGACAGCTATAATTCACCCCTCCACTTT. Amino acids: CSVKIGDSYNSPLHF.

The rearrangement uses TRBV12-3 or TRBV12-4 and TRBJ1-2; no reliable D call. This CDR3 comprises 14 residues. V was cut by 6 bases and J by 4 bases, with 15 bases left in between. The CDR3 here is CASSPTLDPYGYTF. CDR3 nucleotide sequence: TGTGCCAGCAGCCCTACTCTAGATCCCTATGGCTACACCTTC.

This clonotype was recorded a few times. The chain carries TRBV6-6 and TRBJ1-5; no clear D. CDR1 is MNHNY and CDR2 is SVGAGI in the germline V gene (reference sequence). CDR3 length: 14 amino acids. The V end was cut by 3 bases, the J end by 7 bases, with 13 bases between. CDR3 loop: CASSYSGPGQPQHF. CDR3 in DNA: TGTGCCAGCAGTTATTCCGGACCGGGACAGCCCCAGCATTTT.

In its sample, this clonotype was seen a few times. The rearrangement joins TRBV5-1 to TRBJ1-3, with D perhaps matching TRBD1 (5 bases). Germline lookup yields CDR1 SGHRS and CDR2 YFSETQ. Trimming removed 3 bases from V and 5 bases from J, with 21 bases in between. This CDR3 has 17 residues. CDR3 sequence (DNA): TGCGCCAGCAGCTCCATTGGACGGGCAGGACAACGAAACACCATATATTTT. Its protein product is CASSSIGRAGQRNTIYF.

The chain is built from TRBV4-3 and TRBJ1-2, with 8 bases fitting TRBD1. Germline V gene lookup returns CDR1 LGHNA and CDR2 YSLEER. V was pared by 0 bases and J by 4 bases, with 7 bases of the junction left unmatched. The CDR3 is made up of 16 amino acids. DNA of the CDR3: TGCGCCAGCAGCCAAGATTTGAGGACAGGGCCCTATGGCTACACCTTC. Its translation is CASSQDLRTGPYGYTF.

The rearrangement joins TRBV4-3 to TRBJ1-5; 9 bases are shared with TRBD1. The CDR3 is made up of 15 amino acids. V lost 2 bases and J lost 5; bases outside the gene matches: 4. The germline V gene has CDR1 LGHNA and CDR2 YSLEER. This CDR3 is CASSQRRDRDQPQHF. CDR3 coding DNA: TGCGCCAGCAGCCAACGCCGGGACAGGGATCAGCCCCAGCATTTT.

The chain uses TRBV28 and TRBJ2-7, with 7 bases matching TRBD1. This CDR3 is built from 13 residues. The germline V gene has CDR1 MDHEN and CDR2 SYDVKM. After removal of 8 bases from V and 3 bases from J, the junction contained 7 bases not matched to a gene. The CDR3 sequence is CASLRGQFYEQYF. DNA of the CDR3: TGTGCCAGCTTGAGGGGACAGTTCTACGAGCAGTACTTC.

This clonotype was recorded a few times. The rearrangement links TRBV27 to TRBJ1-5, with D possibly TRBD1 on 5 matching bases. The CDR3 runs to 14 residues. Germline V lookup: CDR1 MNHEY, CDR2 SMNVEV (reference sequence). V lost 5 bases and J lost 4, with 12 bases in between. The CDR3 here is CASSPRDGNQPQHF. CDR3 nucleotide sequence: TGTGCCAGCAGTCCCCGGGACGGGAATCAGCCCCAGCATTTT.

This clonotype turned up a few times. The chain combines TRBV29-1 with TRBJ1-2; TRBD1 matches at 11 bases. The CDR3 consists of 13 residues. CDR1 is SQVTM and CDR2 is ANQGSEA in the germline V gene. The J segment lost 4 bases and the V segment lost 3 bases, leaving 1 base of the junction unmatched. In nucleotides, the CDR3 is TGCAGCGTTGAGGACAGGGGGCCCTATGGCTACACCTTC. Translation gives CSVEDRGPYGYTF.

This clonotype has only a few counts. The chain has TRBV11-2 and TRBJ1-3; D not resolved. Germline V gene data show CDR1 as SGHAT and CDR2 as FQNNGV. V lost 3 bases, J lost 1 base, and 10 bases lay in between. This CDR3 comprises 15 residues. The chain's CDR3 is CASSLVALSGNTIYF. CDR3 nucleotide sequence: TGTGCCAGCAGCTTGGTCGCCTTATCTGGAAACACCATATATTTT.

The chain carries TRBV20-1 and TRBJ1-5; 8 bases align to TRBD1. The CDR3 loop spans 14 amino acids. The junction had 8 bases not matched to a gene; V was cut back by 6 bases and J by 4 bases. The germline CDR1 and CDR2 sequences are DFQATT and SNEGSKA (reference sequence). The CDR3 DNA is TGCAGTGCGTCGACAGGGGTCGGGAATCAGCCCCAGCATTTT. This gives the protein CSASTGVGNQPQHF.

This clonotype was counted a few times. This chain connects TRBV7-3 to TRBJ1-2; unclear D gene. This CDR3 has 15 residues. The V gene lost 5 bases and the J gene lost 7 bases, with 20 bases spanning the gap. The V gene's germline CDR1 is SGHTA and CDR2 FQGTGA. The CDR3 nucleotides are TGTGCCAGCAGCCCCTCCCCGGACCTAACAATTGGCTACACCTTC. This codes for CASSPSPDLTIGYTF.

The V call is TRBV20-1, the J call TRBJ1-2; perhaps TRBD1 as D (5 bases). The CDR3 sequence is 13 residues long. The V and J ends lost 6 bases and 2 bases respectively, with 13 bases between them. CDR1 is DFQATT and CDR2 is SNEGSKA in the germline V gene (reference sequence). The CDR3 DNA follows: TGCAGTGCGCGTGACAGAGAGAACTATGGCTACACCTTC. Encoded protein: CSARDRENYGYTF.

The chain couples TRBV7-8 to TRBJ1-5, with unresolved D. CDR3 length equals 17 residues. The germline V gene encodes CDR1 SGHVS and CDR2 FQNEAQ. Trimming pared 1 base from V and 0 bases from J, leaving 13 bases between. The CDR3 DNA is TGTGCCAGCAGCTTAGATTGGGCGGGCCGTAGCAATCAGCCCCAGCATTTT. Residues: CASSLDWAGRSNQPQHF.

This clonotype was seen only a few times. The chain recombines TRBV4-3 with TRBJ1-2, with D unclear. Germline CDR1 and CDR2: LGHNA and YSLEER. The CDR3 spans 14 residues. The V and J ends lost 0 bases and 10 bases respectively, with 15 bases between them. The CDR3 DNA follows: TGCGCCAGCAGCCAAGAGTGGGTCACGGTTTCCTACACCTTC. This encodes CASSQEWVTVSYTF.

The rearrangement uses TRBV5-5 and TRBJ1-5; no reliable D call. The length of the CDR3 is 15 residues. The V end lost 1 base, the J end lost 0 bases, and 8 bases lay between the germline ends. Germline lookup yields CDR1 SGHKS and CDR2 YYEKEE (reference sequence). CDR3 sequence: CASSLYPNSNQPQHF. For the CDR3, the DNA is TGTGCCAGCAGCTTGTATCCGAATAGCAATCAGCCCCAGCATTTT.

The chain couples TRBV28 to TRBJ1-1; D gene unclear. The CDR3 spans 15 residues. Trimming took 3 bases from V and 1 from J, leaving 12 bases between them. The germline gives CDR1 MDHEN, CDR2 SYDVKM. In nucleotides, the CDR3 is TGTGCCAGCAGTTTCCAGGTAGTCCAGAACACTGAAGCTTTCTTT. Translating it yields CASSFQVVQNTEAFF.

The chain has TRBV12-3 or TRBV12-4 and TRBJ2-5, with D unresolved. V was cut by 6 bases and J by 3 bases, with 8 bases left in between. The CDR3 runs to 12 residues. Here the CDR3 DNA reads TGTGCCAGCAGCCGCCCCAAAGAGACCCAGTACTTC. This sequence encodes CASSRPKETQYF.

The chain links TRBV28 to TRBJ1-3; D ambiguous. V was shortened by 10 bases and J by 2 bases, with 15 bases between the two germline ends. CDR1 and CDR2 from the germline V gene are MDHEN and SYDVKM. CDR3 size: 14 residues. CDR3 sequence: CATNLGGTGNTIYF. CDR3 nucleotide sequence: TGTGCCACCAACTTGGGAGGAACTGGAAACACCATATATTTT.

This sequence joins TRBV12-3 or TRBV12-4 and TRBJ1-5; 10 nucleotides match TRBD1. The CDR3 consists of 17 residues. V lost 6 bases and J lost 3; bases outside the gene matches: 11. CDR3 nucleotide sequence: TGTGCCAGCAGACCCCGAGACAGGGGGCAGTACAATCAGCCCCAGCATTTT. Its protein is CASRPRDRGQYNQPQHF.

The J gene is TRBJ2-7, the V gene TRBV20-1; 8 positions match TRBD2. V shed 3 bases and J 1 base; nucleotides not matched to a gene: 14. Germline V gives CDR1 DFQATT, CDR2 SNEGSKA (reference sequence). The CDR3 runs 17 residues. CDR3 residues: CSARHPPETSASYEQYF. CDR3 DNA sequence: TGCAGTGCTAGGCACCCACCTGAGACTAGCGCTTCCTACGAGCAGTACTTC.

This chain connects TRBV20-1 to TRBJ2-1; 7 nucleotides line up with TRBD1. The CDR3 sequence is 14 residues long. J was trimmed by 3 bases and V by 5 bases; bases with no gene match: 7. CDR1 is DFQATT and CDR2 is SNEGSKA in the germline V gene (reference sequence). The DNA for the CDR3 is TGCAGTGCTTCCACCGGGACAGTCTACAATGAGCAGTTCTTC. Protein: CSASTGTVYNEQFF.

The chain recombines TRBV6-1 with TRBJ1-1; D unresolved. The V gene lost 8 bases and the J gene lost 0 bases, with 19 bases spanning the gap. The CDR3 is made up of 16 amino acids. Germline loops: CDR1 MNHNS, CDR2 SASEGT. Here the CDR3 reads CASLPSWADMNTEAFF. In DNA form, the CDR3 reads TGTGCCAGCCTGCCCTCTTGGGCGGATATGAACACTGAAGCTTTCTTT.

J is TRBJ2-5 and V is TRBV12-3 or TRBV12-4; possible D gene TRBD1, 5 bases. V lost 3 bases to trimming and J lost 7 bases, with 18 bases between them. The CDR3 spans 15 residues. CDR3 nucleotides: TGTGCCAGCAGTTTCATGGGGCAGTCTGTTGGGACCCAGTACTTC. This sequence encodes CASSFMGQSVGTQYF.

This clonotype turned up a few times. The V gene is TRBV7-2, the J gene TRBJ2-1; TRBD2 matches at 11 bases. There are 15 residues in the CDR3. The V and J ends lost 2 bases and 9 bases, in that order; junction bases with no gene match: 6. Per the germline V gene, CDR1 is SGHTA and CDR2 is FQGNSA. CDR3 sequence (DNA): TGTGCCAGCAGCTTATGGTCTAGCGGGAGGTTTGAGCAGTTCTTC. Translated, it gives CASSLWSSGRFEQFF.

This clonotype turned up a few times. The V gene is TRBV10-3, the J gene TRBJ1-1; a possible D gene is TRBD1 (6 bases). Germline CDR1 ENHRY, CDR2 SYGVKD. Trimming stripped 4 bases from V and 1 base from J, with 7 bases between. This CDR3 has 13 amino acids. The CDR3 sequence: CAISGQENTEAFF. In DNA, the CDR3 is TGTGCCATCAGTGGACAGGAGAACACTGAAGCTTTCTTT.

The V and J genes are TRBV12-3 or TRBV12-4 and TRBJ1-1; D is perhaps TRBD1 (5 bases). The CDR3 has 11 residues. Between the trimmed V and J ends, which lost 5 bases and 8 bases, there was a span of 9 bases. The CDR3: CASSPGGEAFF. The CDR3 DNA is TGTGCCAGCAGTCCGGGGGGGGAAGCTTTCTTT.

The chain uses TRBV11-2 and TRBJ1-3; no reliable D call. Germline assignment: CDR1 SGHAT and CDR2 FQNNGV. V lost 1 base, J lost 4 bases, and 5 bases lay in between. The CDR3 is made up of 13 amino acids. The CDR3 coding sequence is TGTGCCAGCAGCTTAGCAAGGGGAAACACCATATATTTT. It yields the protein CASSLARGNTIYF.

The chain couples TRBV15 to TRBJ2-5; D gene ambiguous. Deletions cut 4 bases from V and 4 bases from J, with 16 bases between. The CDR3 loop spans 15 amino acids. CDR1 is LNHNV, CDR2 YYDKDF, per germline (reference sequence). The DNA of the CDR3 is TGTGCCACCAGCAAACATGTTGAAGCCACAGAGACCCAGTACTTC. As protein: CATSKHVEATETQYF.

This clonotype was picked up a small number of times. The chain couples TRBV14 to TRBJ1-2, with D perhaps matching TRBD1 (6 bases). V lost 2 bases and J 0 bases, leaving 10 bases between the germline ends. The germline gives CDR1 SGHDN, CDR2 FVKESK. The CDR3 has 15 amino acids. The CDR3 region is CASSQRRTANYGYTF. The CDR3, as DNA: TGTGCCAGCAGCCAAAGAAGGACAGCTAACTATGGCTACACCTTC.

This sequence joins TRBV20-1 and TRBJ1-2, with D possibly TRBD1 on 5 matching bases. Germline CDR1 reads DFQATT; CDR2 reads SNEGSKA (reference sequence). CDR3 length: 14 amino acids. Trimming stripped 0 bases from V and 4 bases from J, with 12 bases between. CDR3 sequence: CSARDPGVAYGYTF. CDR3 bases: TGCAGTGCTAGAGATCCGGGGGTGGCCTATGGCTACACCTTC.